This TCR beta chain was documented in a study of post-analysis software for immune sequencing data. Study at large: Patients had relapsing-remitting, secondary progressive or progressive-relapsing multiple sclerosis; some lacked subtype.

The germline V and J ends were trimmed by 0 bases and 5 bases, with 13 bases remaining between them. The CDR3 has 15 amino acids. In germline, CDR1 is LGHDT, CDR2 YNNKEL (reference sequence). Regarding the study as a whole: Elevated frequency relative to controls characterized four or five TRBV segments in patients, TRBV5-6, TRBV5-1 and TRBV20-1 among them. Compared with controls, patients showed significantly lower normalized Chao1 diversity.

cDNA libraries of TCR beta carried unique molecular identifiers. TCRdb ran MiXCR on the PCR reads and lists one entry per CDR3 protein. The table lists hundreds of thousands of distinct CDR3 sequences, 59% of them singletons. Worth noting for this clonotype: Its antigen remains unknown.

This receptor was obtained from a girl between 2 and 10 years old with multiple sclerosis. J is TRBJ1-2 and V is TRBV3-1, with D perhaps matching TRBD1 (5 bases). The material sequenced was blood. The CDR3 protein is CASSQEPDNLYGYTF. In nucleotides, the CDR3 is TGTGCCAGCAGCCAAGAGCCGGACAACTTATATGGCTACACCTTC.